Included here is one T cell receptor (beta chain) sequence, with context. Its antigen is currently unknown. With a much larger clone just one base away, this may be a read error. Using MiXCR, TCRdb reanalyzed the PCR reads. There are approximately 82,000 clones in the sample; under 15% occur only once, and roughly 9.1% lies in the top ten. The sample originates from a study of metastatic and nonmetastatic thyroid tumors. General study findings and limits: Reports indicated that malignant thyroid tumors showed significantly higher TCR beta diversity than benign nodules did, in blood and tumor.

The CDR3 has 16 amino acids. Every patient was untreated before thyroid surgery. The TCR originated in a female donor with papillary thyroid cancer or a benign thyroid nodule (not recorded which). Some clones in this sample may be carry-over from other donors' samples. The chain has TRBV12-3 or TRBV12-4 and TRBJ1-5, with a tentative D call TRBD1 (6 bases). Sequencing was done on a sample of tumor tissue. The DNA for the CDR3 is TGTGCCAGCAGCTCAGGCGGCGGGACAAGTAATCAGCCCCAGAATTTT. Translated: CASSSGGGTSNQPQNF.